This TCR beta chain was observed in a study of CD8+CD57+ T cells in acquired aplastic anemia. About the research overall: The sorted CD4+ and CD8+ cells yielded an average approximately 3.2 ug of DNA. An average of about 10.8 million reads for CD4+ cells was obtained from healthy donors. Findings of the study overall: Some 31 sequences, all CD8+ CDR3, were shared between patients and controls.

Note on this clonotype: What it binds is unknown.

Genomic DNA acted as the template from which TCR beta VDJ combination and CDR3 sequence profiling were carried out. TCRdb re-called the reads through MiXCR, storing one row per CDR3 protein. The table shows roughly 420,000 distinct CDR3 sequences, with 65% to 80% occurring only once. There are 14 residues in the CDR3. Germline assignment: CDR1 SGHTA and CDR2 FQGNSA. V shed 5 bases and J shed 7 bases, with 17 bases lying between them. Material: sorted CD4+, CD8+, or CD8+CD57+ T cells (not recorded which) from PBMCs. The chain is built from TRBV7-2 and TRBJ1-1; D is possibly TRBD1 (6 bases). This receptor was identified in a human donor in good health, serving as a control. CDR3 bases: TGTGCCAGCAGCCGAAGGGGGGTCGGGGTTGAAGCTTTCTTT. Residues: CASSRRGVGVEAFF.